This TCR beta chain is drawn from a study of T-cell memory formation after mild COVID-19. Overall study: TCR clusters mostly belonged to single donors. Study findings and constraints: A balance of CD4 and CD8 characterized clones contracting day 15 to 85, whereas later expanders leaned CD4+. Clones which contracted sat mainly in CM and EM if CD4+, and in EMRA if CD8+.

Comments on this clonotype: The antigen is undetermined.

The V and J ends lost 5 bases and 5 bases respectively, with 12 bases between them. Germline CDR1 reads SGHTA; CDR2 reads FQGNSA. This CDR3 has 13 residues. The TCR alpha and TCR beta cDNA libraries, bearing sample barcodes and UMIs, were generated by 5'RACE using constant-segment primers. TCRdb re-analysed the 5' RACE reads in MiXCR, keeping a single row per CDR3 protein. Among under 250,000 distinct CDR3 sequences, approximately 10% were seen once, and the ten largest hold around 23%. The chain employs TRBV7-2 and TRBJ2-5; a weak D match, TRBD2 (5 bases). Sequencing input: PBMCs or a T cell subset sorted from them (not recorded which). The clonotype was recovered from a man in his late teens or twenties who had mild COVID-19 (a few samples of this study predate the infection). Cell type and time point are not known. The CDR3 protein is CASSEAVRETQYF. In DNA, the CDR3 is TGTGCCAGCAGCGAAGCGGTTCGCGAGACCCAGTACTTC.